This TCR beta chain came from a study of CD8 T cells in ankylosing spondylitis. This clonotype was seen ten or more times. Antigen unknown. Making the TCR beta libraries involved quantitative 5'-RACE with molecular barcodes. TCRdb reprocessed the 5' RACE reads with MiXCR, giving one entry per CDR3 protein. The sample records 220,000 or so distinct CDR3 sequences, approximately 20% being singletons. The study's findings and limits: According to the report, clones linked to the disease were significantly enriched in matched synovial fluid samples taken from ankylosing spondylitis patients. In the blood and synovial fluid of reactive arthritis, some motif variants had been previously reported. A TCR beta motif of several highly homologous variants appeared characteristic of ankylosing spondylitis blood.

The junction had 6 bases not matched to a gene; V was cut back by 2 bases and J by 2 bases. The germline CDR1 and CDR2 sequences are MGHRA and YSYEKL. The CDR3 spans 15 residues. This receptor was identified in a male donor with ankylosing spondylitis. The chain uses TRBV4-1 and TRBJ2-7; TRBD1 matches 7 bases. The sample taken for sequencing was blood, either unsorted or a sorted T cell fraction (not recorded which). Here the CDR3 reads CASSQIRDSAYEQYF. As DNA, the CDR3 is TGCGCCAGCAGCCAAATAAGGGACAGCGCCTACGAGCAGTACTTC.